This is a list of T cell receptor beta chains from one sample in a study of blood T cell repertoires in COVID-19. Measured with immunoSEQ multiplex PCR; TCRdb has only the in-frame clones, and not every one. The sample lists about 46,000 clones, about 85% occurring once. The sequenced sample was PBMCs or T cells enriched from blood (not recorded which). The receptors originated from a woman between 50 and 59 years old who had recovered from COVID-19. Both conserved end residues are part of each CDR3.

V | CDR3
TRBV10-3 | CAIGTRAGTGELFF
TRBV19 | CASSILQGLIYGYTF
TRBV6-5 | CASSTDSFGYTF
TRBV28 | CASSPSSQVLRGGTF
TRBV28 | CASSLGSGGIAKNIQYF
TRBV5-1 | CASSLGASRGTGELFF
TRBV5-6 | CASSQGMTVNYGYTF
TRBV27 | CASSPLLRQGSSPLHF
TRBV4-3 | CASSQDSQYSSYNSPLHF
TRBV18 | CASSPPRTSVNEQFF
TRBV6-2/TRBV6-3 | CASSYRVTEAFF
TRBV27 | CASSSGQLSYEQYF
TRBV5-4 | CASSARDREQETQYF
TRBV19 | CASRSGTGDGYTF
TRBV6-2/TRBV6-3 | CASSSHGSAGRMYF
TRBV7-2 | CASSPRGGTGVLEQYF
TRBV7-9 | CASSLGAHQPQHF
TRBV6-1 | CASSEWASGSTDTQYF
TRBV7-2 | CASSTTGGSNQPQHF
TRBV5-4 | CASSLDWNTGELFF
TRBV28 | CASRRASKTSGFNTGELFF
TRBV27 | CASRPAIQETQYF
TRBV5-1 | CASSLAGTSSRISYNEQFF